A single sample is the source of the 8 T cell receptor beta chains below, sequenced in a study of cytomegalovirus exposure and HLA in healthy donors. Vbeta (60) and Jbeta (13) primers were used in the PCR. Measured with immunoSEQ multiplex PCR; TCRdb has only the in-frame clones, and not every one. The table records about 260,000 clones, 80% to 90% of them present only once. The sequenced material came from PBMCs. These receptors all stem from a woman in her thirties or forties in good health and CMV-seropositive.

The V and J genes are TRBV6-5 and TRBJ1-1; 10 bases agree with TRBD1. Trimming cost V 5 bases and J 7 bases; bases outside gene matches: 4. The CDR3 length is 13 residues. Germline V gene data show CDR1 as MNHEY and CDR2 as SVGAGI. In DNA, the CDR3 is TGTGCCAGCAGTCGCCGGGACAGGGGTGAAGCTTTCTTT. Protein product: CASSRRDRGEAFF.

The gene calls are TRBV5-8 and TRBJ2-4, with a tentative D call TRBD2 (6 bases). The CDR3 runs to 16 residues. V gave up 0 bases and J gave up 7 bases, with 17 bases separating them. In germline, CDR1 is SGHTS, CDR2 YDEGEE. The CDR3 DNA reads TGTGCCAGCAGCTTGGTGCCCGGGGGTGGTATGAACATTCAGTACTTC. This sequence encodes CASSLVPGGGMNIQYF.

The CDR3 spells CATSRSKTGVWDEQYF. Written as DNA, the CDR3 is TGTGCCACCAGCAGATCGAAAACAGGGGTTTGGGACGAGCAGTACTTC. The V call is TRBV15, the J call TRBJ2-7; 7 bases are a match to TRBD1. Per germline, CDR1 LNHNV and CDR2 YYDKDF (reference sequence). The trim removed 2 bases at V and 5 bases at J, leaving 12 bases unmatched. The CDR3 totals 16 residues. The full variable domain, its missing parts supplied by reference TRBV15 and TRBJ2-7, is DAMVIQNPRYQVTQFGKPVTLSCSQTLNHNVMYWYQQKSSQAPKLLFHYYDKDFNNEADTPDNFQSRRPNTSFCFLDIRSPGLGDTAMYLCATSRSKTGVWDEQYFGPGTRLTVT.

This chain connects TRBV6-5 to TRBJ1-1; D is unresolved. The CDR3 has 13 residues. In germline, CDR1 is MNHEY, CDR2 SVGAGI. Trimming pared 6 bases from V and 4 bases from J, leaving 12 bases between. The CDR3 nucleotides are TGTGCCAGCAGAGGTGGGCCTTCCACTGAAGCTTTCTTT. This encodes CASRGGPSTEAFF.

This clone was observed a single time. The V call is TRBV27, the J call TRBJ2-5; TRBD2 aligns across 7 bases. Germline V gives CDR1 MNHEY, CDR2 SMNVEV (reference sequence). CDR3 length: 16 amino acids. The V and J ends lost 2 bases and 2 bases, in that order; junction bases with no gene match: 8. The CDR3 DNA is TGTGCCAGCAGTTTAAATACGGGAGGTTTTCAAGAGACCCAGTACTTC. This sequence encodes CASSLNTGGFQETQYF.

The CDR3 loop reads CASSPREVEVLTF. The DNA for the CDR3 is TGTGCCAGCTCACCACGAGAGGTGGAGGTTTTGACTTTC. The chain employs TRBV18 and TRBJ2-6, with D possibly TRBD2 on 5 matching bases. Per the germline V gene, CDR1 is KGHSH and CDR2 is LQKENI. The CDR3 consists of 13 residues. Between the trimmed V and J ends, which lost 1 base and 17 bases, there was a span of 15 bases.

The chain couples TRBV5-4 to TRBJ1-4; 7 bases line up with TRBD1. The CDR3 totals 14 residues. Germline trimming cut 4 bases from V and 4 bases from J; bases unmatched to any gene: 4. The germline V gene has CDR1 SGHNT and CDR2 YYREEE (reference sequence). CDR3 coding DNA: TGTGCCAGCAGCGTGGACAGGAGTAATGAAAAACTGTTTTTT. Translating gives CASSVDRSNEKLFF.

The V call is TRBV18, the J call TRBJ2-7; D is perhaps TRBD2 (5 bases). The CDR3 runs to 14 residues. Looked up from germline, CDR1 is KGHSH and CDR2 is LQKENI. Trimming stripped 4 bases from V and 0 bases from J, with 10 bases between. The CDR3 sequence is CASSRGEVSYEQYF. As DNA, the CDR3 is TGTGCCAGCTCACGGGGAGAAGTCTCCTACGAGCAGTACTTC. The full variable domain, with the rest looked up from reference TRBV18 and TRBJ2-7, is NAGVMQNPRHLVRRRGQEARLRCSPMKGHSHVYWYRQLPEEGLKFMVYLQKENIIDESGMPKERFSAEFPKEGPSILRIQQVVRGDSAAYFCASSRGEVSYEQYFGPGTRLTVT.